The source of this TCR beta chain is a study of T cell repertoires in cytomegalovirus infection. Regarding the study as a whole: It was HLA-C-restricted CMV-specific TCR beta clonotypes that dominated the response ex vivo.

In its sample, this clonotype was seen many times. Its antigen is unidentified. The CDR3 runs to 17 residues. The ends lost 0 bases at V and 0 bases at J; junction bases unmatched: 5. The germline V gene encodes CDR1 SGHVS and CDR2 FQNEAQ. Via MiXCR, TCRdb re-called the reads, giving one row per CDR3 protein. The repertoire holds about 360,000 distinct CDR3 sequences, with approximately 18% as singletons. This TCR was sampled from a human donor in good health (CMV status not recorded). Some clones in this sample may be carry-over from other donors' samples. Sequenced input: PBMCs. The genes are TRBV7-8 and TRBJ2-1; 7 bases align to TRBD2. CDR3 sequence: CASSLAFQRDSYNEQFF. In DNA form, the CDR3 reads TGTGCCAGCAGCTTAGCGTTCCAGCGGGACTCCTACAATGAGCAGTTCTTC.